The rows below give T cell receptor beta chains drawn from one sample of a study of shared clonotypes between healthy human individuals. The assay was immunoSEQ multiplex PCR, and TCRdb's table has in-frame clones only and misses some. The sample yields about 1.5 million clones, around 98% seen once. Material for sequencing was naive CD4+ T cells sorted from blood. The receptor source for this set is a man aged 30 to 45 in good health. Each CDR3 is given with its conserved first and last residue. D genes are given only for firm matches. Part of the rows lack a size; the others show once, few, many or a class for expanded clones.

NA	TRBJ2-2	TRBV2	NA	CASTEGATGELFF	TGTGCCAGCACCGAAGGGGCCACCGGGGAGCTGTTTTTT
NA	TRBJ2-1	TRBV18	NA	CASSPLQVLSYNEQFF	TGTGCCAGCTCACCACTGCAGGTCCTCTCCTACAATGAGCAGTTCTTC
NA	TRBJ2-2	TRBV13	NA	CASSLLGGPITGELFF	TGTGCCAGCAGCTTATTAGGCGGGCCGATCACCGGGGAGCTGTTTTTT
NA	TRBJ2-3	TRBV27	TRBD1	CASRTGSNLFTDTQYF	TGTGCCAGCAGGACAGGGAGTAACCTATTCACAGATACGCAGTATTTT
NA	TRBJ2-7	TRBV9	TRBD1	CASSVDWTGYYEQYF	TGTGCCAGCAGCGTAGACTGGACAGGCTACTACGAGCAGTACTTC
NA	TRBJ1-5	TRBV28	TRBD1	CASSLLVRGRPSTQPQHF	TGTGCCAGCAGTTTATTGGTCAGGGGGCGACCATCAACTCAGCCCCAGCATTTT
NA	TRBJ2-7	TRBV11-2	TRBD2	CASSVGLAPTYEQYF	TGTGCCAGCAGCGTGGGACTAGCGCCAACCTACGAGCAGTACTTC
NA	TRBJ1-3	TRBV6-5	NA	CASSYLGLTEGTIYF	TGTGCCAGCAGTTACCTAGGGCTGACCGAGGGCACCATATATTTT
NA	TRBJ1-4	TRBV5-1	NA	CASSLGLPPAEKLFF	TGCGCCAGCAGCCTCGGACTCCCACCGGCTGAAAAACTGTTTTTT
NA	TRBJ2-7	TRBV2	NA	CASSVTGTSFYEQYF	TGTGCCAGCAGTGTAACCGGGACTTCCTTCTACGAGCAGTACTTC
once	TRBJ1-4	TRBV7-9	NA	CASSSVRQSYNEKLFF	TGTGCCAGCAGCTCCGTTCGACAGTCATATAATGAAAAACTGTTTTTT
NA	TRBJ2-7	TRBV6-1	NA	CASRKQGITYEQYF	TGTGCCAGCAGGAAGCAGGGGATCACCTACGAGCAGTACTTC
NA	TRBJ2-1	TRBV7-2	TRBD1	CASSRWGQGDEQFF	TGTGCCAGCAGCCGGTGGGGACAGGGGGACGAGCAGTTCTTC
once	TRBJ1-4	TRBV4-3	NA	CASSQRWEEKLFF	TGCGCCAGCAGCCAACGGTGGGAGGAAAAACTGTTTTTT
NA	TRBJ2-5	TRBV5-6	TRBD1	CASSLDRGPETQYF	TGTGCCAGCAGCTTAGACAGGGGCCCAGAGACCCAGTACTTC
NA	TRBJ1-2	TRBV6-5	NA	CASSLEGYGYTF	TGTGCCAGCAGCCTAGAGGGGTATGGCTACACCTTC
NA	TRBJ2-1	TRBV15	TRBD2	CATSRVRGTSRDEQFF	TGTGCCACCAGCAGAGTGCGGGGGACCTCTCGAGATGAGCAGTTCTTC
NA	TRBJ1-2	TRBV6-1	NA	CASSEHPRRVNYGYTF	TGTGCCAGCAGTGAACATCCAAGGAGGGTTAACTATGGCTACACCTTC
NA	TRBJ1-3	TRBV27	NA	CASARLGSSGNTIYF	TGTGCCAGCGCGCGACTAGGGTCCTCTGGAAACACCATATATTTT
NA	TRBJ1-5	TRBV19	NA	CASSLSQGQRQPQHF	TGTGCCAGTAGTCTCTCTCAGGGGCAGCGTCAGCCCCAGCATTTT
NA	TRBJ1-1	TRBV28	NA	CASPRGTEAFF	TGTGCCAGTCCCAGAGGAACTGAAGCTTTCTTT
NA	TRBJ1-1	TRBV18	TRBD1	CASSDYRTGNTEAFF	TGTGCCAGCTCAGATTATAGGACAGGAAACACTGAAGCTTTCTTT
NA	TRBJ1-4	TRBV5-8	NA	CASSLADVPNEKLFF	TGTGCCAGCAGCTTGGCGGACGTCCCTAATGAAAAACTGTTTTTT
NA	TRBJ1-2	TRBV6-4	NA	CASSDRNGYTF	TGTGCCAGCAGTGACAGAAATGGCTACACCTTC
NA	TRBJ2-3	TRBV5-1	NA	CASSMAQGGDTQYF	TGCGCCAGCAGCATGGCCCAAGGAGGAGATACGCAGTATTTT
NA	TRBJ2-5	TRBV5-1	NA	CASSLGDREGTQYF	TGCGCCAGCAGCTTGGGCGACAGGGAGGGGACCCAGTACTTC
NA	TRBJ1-4	TRBV27	NA	CASSLRWSDRAKLFF	TGTGCCAGCAGTTTAAGGTGGTCGGATCGCGCAAAACTGTTTTTT
NA	TRBJ1-5	TRBV27	NA	CASSPLDGDNQPQHF	TGTGCCAGCAGCCCCCTTGACGGAGACAATCAGCCCCAGCATTTT
NA	TRBJ1-1	TRBV27	NA	CASSYRTNTEAFF	TGTGCCAGCAGTTACAGGACGAACACTGAAGCTTTCTTT
NA	TRBJ2-7	TRBV15	NA	CATSRDRRGVGEQYF	TGTGCCACCAGCAGAGATCGACGGGGAGTAGGCGAGCAGTACTTC
NA	TRBJ1-2	TRBV18	TRBD1	CASIIGTGSDGYTF	TGTGCCAGCATCATTGGGACAGGGTCGGATGGCTACACCTTC
NA	TRBJ2-7	TRBV11-2	NA	CASSSFPARGGVEQYF	TGTGCCAGCAGCTCCTTCCCTGCGAGGGGAGGTGTCGAGCAGTACTTC
once	TRBJ2-7	TRBV4-3	NA	CASSLGTPSALYEQYF	TGCGCCAGCAGCCTTGGGACTCCCTCCGCCTTATACGAGCAGTACTTC
NA	TRBJ1-1	TRBV28	NA	CASSLRDTEAFF	TGTGCCAGCAGCCTCAGGGACACTGAAGCTTTCTTT
NA	TRBJ1-1	TRBV2	TRBD1	CASRAETGENTEAFF	TGTGCCAGCAGGGCTGAGACAGGGGAGAACACTGAAGCTTTCTTT
NA	TRBJ1-1	TRBV9	NA	CASSVSSTARAFF	TGTGCCAGCAGCGTATCCAGTACGGCTAGAGCTTTCTTT
NA	TRBJ1-4	TRBV15	TRBD1	CATSTRDRGQEKLFF	TGTGCCACCAGCACCCGGGACAGGGGGCAGGAAAAACTGTTTTTT
NA	TRBJ2-1	TRBV5-1	TRBD2	CASSPGTSGVSEQFF	TGCGCCAGCAGTCCAGGGACTAGCGGCGTCAGTGAGCAGTTCTTC
NA	TRBJ2-7	TRBV9	NA	CASSARGATNLYEQYF	TGTGCCAGCAGCGCCCGAGGGGCTACTAACCTCTACGAGCAGTACTTC
NA	TRBJ2-2	TRBV5-4	TRBD1	CATIKQGARVTGELFF	TGTGCCACCATTAAACAGGGGGCGCGGGTTACCGGGGAGCTGTTTTTT
once	TRBJ2-2	TRBV11-2	TRBD1	CASSYDRANTGELFF	TGTGCCAGCAGCTACGACAGGGCGAACACCGGGGAGCTGTTTTTT
NA	TRBJ2-7	TRBV6-5	NA	CASSNTYEQYF	TGTGCCAGCAGTAATACCTACGAGCAGTACTTC
once	TRBJ2-3	TRBV5-1	NA	CASSLITRASTDTQYF	TGCGCCAGCAGCTTAATAACTAGGGCTAGCACAGATACGCAGTATTTT
NA	TRBJ2-7	TRBV6-5	NA	CASSYLSGSSAYEQYF	TGTGCCAGCAGTTACCTCTCGGGGAGCAGTGCCTACGAGCAGTACTTC
NA	TRBJ2-2	TRBV5-4	TRBD2	CASSFEGGLVIPGELFF	TGTGCCAGCAGCTTTGAAGGGGGACTAGTGATACCCGGGGAGCTGTTTTTT
NA	TRBJ2-3	TRBV5-1	NA	CASSWMAGGDTQYF	TGCGCCAGCAGCTGGATGGCCGGGGGAGATACGCAGTATTTT
NA	TRBJ1-1	TRBV30	NA	CAWNRATEAFF	TGTGCCTGGAACAGGGCCACTGAAGCTTTCTTT
NA	TRBJ2-7	TRBV18	NA	CASSHRDTRSYEQYF	TGTGCCAGCTCACACCGGGACACCCGCTCCTACGAGCAGTACTTC
NA	TRBJ2-1	TRBV6-5	NA	CASSWRGLGNEQFF	TGTGCCAGCAGTTGGAGGGGGCTGGGCAATGAGCAGTTCTTC
NA	TRBJ1-1	TRBV15	NA	CATSRDRSGLRMNTEAFF	TGTGCCACCAGCAGAGACCGGTCGGGGCTTAGGATGAACACTGAAGCTTTCTTT
once	TRBJ2-1	TRBV7-2	NA	CASSYPRVMNEQFF	TGTGCCAGCAGTTACCCCAGGGTTATGAATGAGCAGTTCTTC
NA	TRBJ2-7	TRBV6-5	NA	CASKTPGPSYEQYF	TGTGCCAGCAAAACCCCAGGGCCTTCCTACGAGCAGTACTTC
NA	TRBJ2-5	TRBV15	TRBD2	CATSRGFRLAGGPPPGTQYF	TGTGCCACCAGCAGAGGCTTTCGACTAGCGGGAGGGCCACCGCCGGGAACCCAGTACTTC
NA	TRBJ1-2	TRBV28	TRBD1	CASSKETGVRGYTF	TGTGCCAGCAGCAAGGAGACAGGGGTTCGTGGCTACACCTTC
NA	TRBJ2-3	TRBV11-2	NA	CASSLADTDTQYF	TGTGCCAGCAGCTTAGCAGACACAGATACGCAGTATTTT